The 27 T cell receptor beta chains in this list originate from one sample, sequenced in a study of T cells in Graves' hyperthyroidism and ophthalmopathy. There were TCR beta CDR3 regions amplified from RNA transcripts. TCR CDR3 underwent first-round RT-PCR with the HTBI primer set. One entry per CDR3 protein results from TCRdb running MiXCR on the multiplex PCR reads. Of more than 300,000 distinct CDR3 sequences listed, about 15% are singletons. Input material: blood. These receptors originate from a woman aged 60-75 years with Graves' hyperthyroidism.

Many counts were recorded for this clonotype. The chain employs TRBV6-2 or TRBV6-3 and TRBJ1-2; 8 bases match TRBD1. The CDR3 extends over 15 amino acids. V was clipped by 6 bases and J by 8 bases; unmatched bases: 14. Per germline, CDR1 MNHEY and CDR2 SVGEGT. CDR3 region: CASSPTPGGAWGYTF. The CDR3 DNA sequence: TGTGCCAGCAGCCCAACCCCAGGGGGCGCGTGGGGCTACACCTTC.

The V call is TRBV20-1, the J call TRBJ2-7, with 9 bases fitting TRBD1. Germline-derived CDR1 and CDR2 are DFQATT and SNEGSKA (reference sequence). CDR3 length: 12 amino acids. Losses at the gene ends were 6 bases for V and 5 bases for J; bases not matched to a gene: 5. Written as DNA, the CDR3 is TGCAGTGCGTCCGGGACAGGGAACGAGCAGTACTTC. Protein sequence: CSASGTGNEQYF.

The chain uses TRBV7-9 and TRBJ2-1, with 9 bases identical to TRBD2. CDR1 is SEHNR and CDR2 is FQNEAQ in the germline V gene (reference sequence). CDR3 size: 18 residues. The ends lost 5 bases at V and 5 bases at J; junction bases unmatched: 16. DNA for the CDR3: TGTGCCAGCAGCCCGCCCCCCCGGTTTAGCGGGAGTCACAATGAGCAGTTCTTC. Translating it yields CASSPPPRFSGSHNEQFF. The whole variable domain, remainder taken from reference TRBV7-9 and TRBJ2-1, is DTGVSQNPRHKITKRGQNVTFRCDPISEHNRLYWYRQTLGQGPEFLTYFQNEAQLEKSRLLSDRFSAERPKGSFSTLEIQRTEQGDSAMYLCASSPPPRFSGSHNEQFFGPGTRLTVL.

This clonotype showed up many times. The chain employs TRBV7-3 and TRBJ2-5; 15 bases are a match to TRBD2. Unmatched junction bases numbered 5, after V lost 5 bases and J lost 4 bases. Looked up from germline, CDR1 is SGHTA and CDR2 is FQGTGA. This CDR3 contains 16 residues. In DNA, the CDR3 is TGTGCCAGCAGCCGAGGACTAGCGGGAGGGAGAGAGACCCAGTACTTC. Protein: CASSRGLAGGRETQYF.

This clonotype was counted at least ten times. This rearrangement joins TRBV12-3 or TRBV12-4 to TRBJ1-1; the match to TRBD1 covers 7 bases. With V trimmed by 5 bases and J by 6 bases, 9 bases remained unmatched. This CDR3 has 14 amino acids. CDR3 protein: CASSAAGGYAEAFF. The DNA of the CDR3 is TGTGCCAGCAGTGCCGCAGGGGGTTACGCTGAAGCTTTCTTT.

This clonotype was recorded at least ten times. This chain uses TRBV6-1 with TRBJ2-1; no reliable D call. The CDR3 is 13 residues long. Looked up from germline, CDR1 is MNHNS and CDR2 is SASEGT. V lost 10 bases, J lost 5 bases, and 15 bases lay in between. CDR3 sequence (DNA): TGTGCCATCAGCCTCGGCCCGGACAATGAGCAGTTCTTC. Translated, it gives CAISLGPDNEQFF.

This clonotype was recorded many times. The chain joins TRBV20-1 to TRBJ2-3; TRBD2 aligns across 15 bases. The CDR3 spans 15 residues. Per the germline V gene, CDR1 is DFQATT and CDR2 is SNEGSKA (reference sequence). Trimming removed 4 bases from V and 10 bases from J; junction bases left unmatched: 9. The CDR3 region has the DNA TGCAGTGCTAAACGGACTAGCGGGAGGGGTAGGTCGCAGTATTTT. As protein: CSAKRTSGRGRSQYF.

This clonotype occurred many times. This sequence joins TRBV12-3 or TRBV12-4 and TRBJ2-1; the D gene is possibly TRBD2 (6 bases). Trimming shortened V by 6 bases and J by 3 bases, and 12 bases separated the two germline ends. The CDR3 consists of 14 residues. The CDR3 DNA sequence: TGTGCCAGCAGGAAAGCGGGCCTCTACAATGAGCAGTTCTTC. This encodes CASRKAGLYNEQFF.

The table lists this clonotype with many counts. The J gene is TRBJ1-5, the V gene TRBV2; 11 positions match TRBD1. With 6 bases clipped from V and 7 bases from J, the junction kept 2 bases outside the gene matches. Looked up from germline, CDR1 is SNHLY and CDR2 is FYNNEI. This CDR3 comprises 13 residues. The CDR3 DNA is TGTGCCAGCAGGGGACAGGGGGGACAGCCCCAGCATTTT. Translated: CASRGQGGQPQHF.

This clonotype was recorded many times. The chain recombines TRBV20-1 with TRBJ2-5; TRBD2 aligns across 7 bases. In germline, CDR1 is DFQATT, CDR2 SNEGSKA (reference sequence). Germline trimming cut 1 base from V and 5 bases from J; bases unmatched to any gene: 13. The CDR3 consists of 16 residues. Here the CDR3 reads CSARARLADSRETQYF. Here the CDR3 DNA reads TGCAGTGCTAGAGCCCGGCTAGCGGACTCCAGGGAGACCCAGTACTTC.

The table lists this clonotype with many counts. The CDR3 region is CSVEVVGTEAFF. The DNA of the CDR3 is TGCAGCGTTGAAGTTGTCGGCACTGAAGCTTTCTTT. The chain combines TRBV29-1 with TRBJ1-1; D not certain. Germline-derived CDR1 and CDR2 are SQVTM and ANQGSEA. This CDR3 is 12 amino acids long. Trimming took off 1 base at V and 4 bases at J, with 7 bases between the two ends.

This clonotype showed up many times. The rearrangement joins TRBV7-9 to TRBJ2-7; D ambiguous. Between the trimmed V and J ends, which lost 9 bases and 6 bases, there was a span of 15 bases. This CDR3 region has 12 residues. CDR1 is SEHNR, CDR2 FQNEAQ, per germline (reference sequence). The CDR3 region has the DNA TGTGCCAGTGCTAGGGATTGGGGCGAGCAGTACTTC. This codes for CASARDWGEQYF.

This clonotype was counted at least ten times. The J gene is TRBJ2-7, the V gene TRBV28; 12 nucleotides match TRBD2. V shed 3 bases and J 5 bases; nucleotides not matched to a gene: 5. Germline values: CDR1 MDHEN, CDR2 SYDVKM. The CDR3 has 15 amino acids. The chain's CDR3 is CASSFSSGRANEQYF. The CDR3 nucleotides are TGTGCCAGCAGTTTTTCTAGCGGGAGGGCCAACGAGCAGTACTTC.

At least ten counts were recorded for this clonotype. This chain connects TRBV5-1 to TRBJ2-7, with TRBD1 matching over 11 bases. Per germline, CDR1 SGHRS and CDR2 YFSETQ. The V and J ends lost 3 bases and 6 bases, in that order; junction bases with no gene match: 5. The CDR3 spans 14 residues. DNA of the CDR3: TGCGCCAGCAGCTCCCGGGACAGGGGGGGCGAGCAGTACTTC. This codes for CASSSRDRGGEQYF.

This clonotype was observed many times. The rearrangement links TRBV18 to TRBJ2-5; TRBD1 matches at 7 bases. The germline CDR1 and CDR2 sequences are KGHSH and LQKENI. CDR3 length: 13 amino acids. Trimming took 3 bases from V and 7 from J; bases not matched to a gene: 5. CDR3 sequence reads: CASSPGQEGTQYF. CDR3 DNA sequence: TGTGCCAGCTCACCCGGACAGGAAGGGACCCAGTACTTC.

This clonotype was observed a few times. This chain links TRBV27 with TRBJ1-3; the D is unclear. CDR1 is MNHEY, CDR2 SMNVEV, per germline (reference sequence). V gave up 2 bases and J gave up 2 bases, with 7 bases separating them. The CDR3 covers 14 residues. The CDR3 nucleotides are TGTGCCAGCAGTTTAGCCGGGGCTGGAAACACCATATATTTT. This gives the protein CASSLAGAGNTIYF.

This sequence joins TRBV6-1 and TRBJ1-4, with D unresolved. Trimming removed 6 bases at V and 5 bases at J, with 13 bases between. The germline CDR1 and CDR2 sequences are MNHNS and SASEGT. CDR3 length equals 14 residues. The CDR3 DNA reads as TGTGCCAGCAGCGATGGTTGGGCAAATGAAAAACTGTTTTTT. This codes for CASSDGWANEKLFF.

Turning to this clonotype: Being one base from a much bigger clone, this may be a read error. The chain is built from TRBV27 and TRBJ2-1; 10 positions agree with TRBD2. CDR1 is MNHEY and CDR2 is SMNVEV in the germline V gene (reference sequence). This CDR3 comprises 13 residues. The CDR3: CASRLAGYSEQFF. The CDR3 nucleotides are TGTGCCAGCAGACTAGCGGGATACAGTGAGCAGTTCTTC.

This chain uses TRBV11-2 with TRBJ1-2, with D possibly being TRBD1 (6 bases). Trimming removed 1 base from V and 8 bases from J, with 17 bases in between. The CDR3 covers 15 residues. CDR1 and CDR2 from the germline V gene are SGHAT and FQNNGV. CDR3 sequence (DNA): TGTGCCAGCAGCTTAGGGATAGAACAGGGATGGGGCTACACCTTC. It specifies CASSLGIEQGWGYTF.

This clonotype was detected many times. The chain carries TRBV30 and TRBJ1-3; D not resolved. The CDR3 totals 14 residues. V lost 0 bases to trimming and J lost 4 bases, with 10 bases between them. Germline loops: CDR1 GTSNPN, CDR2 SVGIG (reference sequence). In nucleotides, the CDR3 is TGTGCCTGGAGTGTACACGGGCCCGGAAACACCATATATTTT. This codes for CAWSVHGPGNTIYF.

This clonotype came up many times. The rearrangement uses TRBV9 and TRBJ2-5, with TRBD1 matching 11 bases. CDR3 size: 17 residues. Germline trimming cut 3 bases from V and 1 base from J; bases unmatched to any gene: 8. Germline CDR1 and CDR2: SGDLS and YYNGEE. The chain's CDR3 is CASSARTGGAIQETQYF. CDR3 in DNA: TGTGCCAGCAGCGCCCGGACAGGGGGCGCAATCCAAGAGACCCAGTACTTC.

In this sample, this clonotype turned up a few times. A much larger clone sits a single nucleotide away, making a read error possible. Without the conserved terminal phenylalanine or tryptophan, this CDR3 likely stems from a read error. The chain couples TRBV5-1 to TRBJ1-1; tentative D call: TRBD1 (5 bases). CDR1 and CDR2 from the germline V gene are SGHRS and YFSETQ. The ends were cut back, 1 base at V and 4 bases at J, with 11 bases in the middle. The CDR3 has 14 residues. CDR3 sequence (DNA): TGCGCCAGCAGCTTGCAAGGGGCTAGCACTGAAGCTTTCCTT. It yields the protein CASSLQGASTEAFL.

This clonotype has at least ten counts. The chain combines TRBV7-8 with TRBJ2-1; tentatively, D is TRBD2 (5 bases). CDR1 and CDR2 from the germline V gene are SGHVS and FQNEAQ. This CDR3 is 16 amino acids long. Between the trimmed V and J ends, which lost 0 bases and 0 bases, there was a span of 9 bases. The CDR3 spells CASSLALGSSYNEQFF. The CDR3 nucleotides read TGTGCCAGCAGCTTAGCGCTAGGGAGCTCCTACAATGAGCAGTTCTTC.

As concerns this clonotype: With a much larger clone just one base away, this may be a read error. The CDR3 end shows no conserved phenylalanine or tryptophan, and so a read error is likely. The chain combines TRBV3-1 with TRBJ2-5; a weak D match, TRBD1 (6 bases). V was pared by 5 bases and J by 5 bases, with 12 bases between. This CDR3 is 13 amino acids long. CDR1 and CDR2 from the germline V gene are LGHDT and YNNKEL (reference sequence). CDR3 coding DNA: TGTGCCAGCAGCGAGGGGGAAGAGGAGACCCAGTACCTC. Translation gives CASSEGEEETQYL.

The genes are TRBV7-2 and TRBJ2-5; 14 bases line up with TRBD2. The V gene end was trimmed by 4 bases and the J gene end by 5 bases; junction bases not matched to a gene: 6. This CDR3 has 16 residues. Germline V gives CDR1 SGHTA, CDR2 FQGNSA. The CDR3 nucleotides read TGTGCCAGCAGCTACGGGACTAGCGGGAGCGGGGAGACCCAGTACTTC. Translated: CASSYGTSGSGETQYF. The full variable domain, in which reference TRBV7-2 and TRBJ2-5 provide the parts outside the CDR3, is GAGVSQSPSNKVTEKGKDVELRCDPISGHTALYWYRQSLGQGLEFLIYFQGNSAPDKSGLPSDRFSAERTGGSVSTLTIQRTQQEDSAVYLCASSYGTSGSGETQYFGPGTRLLVL.

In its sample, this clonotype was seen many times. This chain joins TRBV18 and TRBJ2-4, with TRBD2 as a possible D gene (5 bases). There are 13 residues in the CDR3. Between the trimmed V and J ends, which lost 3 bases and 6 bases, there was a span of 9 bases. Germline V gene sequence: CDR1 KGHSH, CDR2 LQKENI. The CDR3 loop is CASSPGEVNIQYF. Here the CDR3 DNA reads TGTGCCAGCTCACCCGGGGAAGTAAACATTCAGTACTTC.

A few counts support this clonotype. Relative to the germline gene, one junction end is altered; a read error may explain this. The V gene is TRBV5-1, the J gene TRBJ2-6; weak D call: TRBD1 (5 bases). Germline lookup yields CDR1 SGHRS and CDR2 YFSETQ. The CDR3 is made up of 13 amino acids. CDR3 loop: CASSPPGANVQTF. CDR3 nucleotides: TGCGCCAGCAGCCCGCCTGGGGCCAACGTCCAGACTTTC.